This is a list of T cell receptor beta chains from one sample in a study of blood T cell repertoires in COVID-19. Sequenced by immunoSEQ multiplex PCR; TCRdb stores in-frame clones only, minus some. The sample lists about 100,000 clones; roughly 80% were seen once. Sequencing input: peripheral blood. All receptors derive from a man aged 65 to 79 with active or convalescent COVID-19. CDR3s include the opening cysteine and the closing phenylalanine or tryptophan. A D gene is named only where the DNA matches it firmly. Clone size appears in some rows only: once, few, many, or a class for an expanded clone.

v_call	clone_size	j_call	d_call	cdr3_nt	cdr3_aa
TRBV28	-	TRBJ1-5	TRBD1	TGTGCCAGCAGTTCCCAAAGCAGGGGGCTTCATCAGCCCCAGCATTTT	CASSSQSRGLHQPQHF
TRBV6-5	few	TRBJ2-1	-	TGTGCCAGCAGTATTAAGACAGTCCTTTACAATGAGCAGTTCTTC	CASSIKTVLYNEQFF
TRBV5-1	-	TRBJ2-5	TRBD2	TGCGCCAGCAGCCCGGTGGTAGCGGGGGAAGAGACCCAGTACTTC	CASSPVVAGEETQYF
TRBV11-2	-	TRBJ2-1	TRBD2	TGTGCCAGCAGTATAGCGGGACGCTCCTACAATGAGCAGTTCTTC	CASSIAGRSYNEQFF
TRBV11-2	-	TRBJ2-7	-	TGTGCCAGCAGCTTATGGACATTAGCCTACGAGCAGTACTTC	CASSLWTLAYEQYF
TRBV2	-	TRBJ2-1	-	TGTGCCAGCAGGCAGCGTCTAGCGCTTGAGCAGTTCTTC	CASRQRLALEQFF
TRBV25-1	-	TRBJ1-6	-	TGTGCCAGCAGTGATTCCGGCTATAATTCACCCCTCCACTTT	CASSDSGYNSPLHF
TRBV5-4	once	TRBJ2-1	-	TGTGCCAGCAGCCCGGCCAGCGGGTATAATGAGCAGTTCTTC	CASSPASGYNEQFF
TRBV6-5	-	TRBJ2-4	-	TGTGCCAGCAGTCCCAGGGGAGACATTCAGTACTTC	CASSPRGDIQYF
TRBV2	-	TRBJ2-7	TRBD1	TGTGCCAGCAATCCTAGTGGGACAGGGGGCGAGCAGTACTTC	CASNPSGTGGEQYF
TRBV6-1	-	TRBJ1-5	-	TGTGCCAGCAGTGAAAGAGACAGCTATCAGCCCCAGCATTTT	CASSERDSYQPQHF
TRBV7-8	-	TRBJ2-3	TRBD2	TGTGCCAGCAGCTTAGGAGGAGCGGGAGATAGCACAGATACGCAGTATTTT	CASSLGGAGDSTDTQYF
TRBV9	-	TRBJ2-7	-	TGTGCCAGCAGCGTAGATAGCGGACGGTCCTACGAGCAGTACTTC	CASSVDSGRSYEQYF
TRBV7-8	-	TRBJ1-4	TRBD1	TGTGCCAGCAGCGGGGCGGGACAGGGGAACGAAAAACTGTTTTTT	CASSGAGQGNEKLFF
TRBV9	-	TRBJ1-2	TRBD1	TGTGCCAGCAGCGCGGACAGGGGTAACTATGGCTACACCTTC	CASSADRGNYGYTF
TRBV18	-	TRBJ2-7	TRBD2	TGTGCCAGCTCACCACCCGGTGGACTAGCGGGGGGCTACGAGCAGTACTTC	CASSPPGGLAGGYEQYF
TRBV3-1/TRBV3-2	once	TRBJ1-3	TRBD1	TGTGCCAGCAGCCAAGAATCCATCGACAGGGGGAGGGACACCATATATTTT	CASSQESIDRGRDTIYF
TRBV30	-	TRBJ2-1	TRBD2	TGTGCCTGGACCAAGACTAGCGGGAGGAACAATGAGCAGTTCTTC	CAWTKTSGRNNEQFF
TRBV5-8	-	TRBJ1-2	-	TGCGGAGACTCAAGGGGAGGCTATGGCTACACCTTC	CGDSRGGYGYTF
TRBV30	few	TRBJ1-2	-	TGTGCCTGGAGTGTAGGAGTTGTTGACTATGGCTACACCTTC	CAWSVGVVDYGYTF
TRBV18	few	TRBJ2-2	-	TGTGCCAGCTCACCTCAACAGTACACCGGGGAGCTGTTTTTT	CASSPQQYTGELFF
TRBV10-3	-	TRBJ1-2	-	TGTGCCATCAGTGAGGGGGGCTCTGATGGCTACACCTTC	CAISEGGSDGYTF
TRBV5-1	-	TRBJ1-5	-	TGCGCCAGCAGCCCGGAGAGCAATCAGCCCCAGCATTTT	CASSPESNQPQHF
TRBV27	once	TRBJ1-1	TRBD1	TGTGCCAGCAGTTTAGTACAGGGGGCGGATACTGAAGCTTTCTTT	CASSLVQGADTEAFF
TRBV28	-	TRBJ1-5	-	TGTGCCAGCAGTTCCCGCGGGGTAGGGCAGCCCCAGCATTTT	CASSSRGVGQPQHF
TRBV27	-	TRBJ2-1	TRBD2	TGTGCCAGCAGTTTAGCGGGAGGAAACTACAATGAGCAGTTCTTC	CASSLAGGNYNEQFF